Shown below are 31 T cell receptor beta chains from a single sample sequenced in a study of blood T cell repertoires in COVID-19. TCRdb's table, derived via immunoSEQ multiplex PCR, lists solely in-frame clones and lacks some. This table holds about 4,400 clones, 78% found once. The sample taken for sequencing was peripheral blood. The receptor source for this set is a human donor with active or convalescent COVID-19. The donor label of this sample is uncertain.

This clone came up a few times. V usage is TRBV19 and J usage is TRBJ1-2; 7 positions match TRBD1. Losses at the gene ends were 3 bases for V and 6 bases for J; bases not matched to a gene: 4. The CDR3 totals 13 residues. Germline lookup yields CDR1 LNHDA and CDR2 SQIVND (reference sequence). The CDR3 nucleotides are TGTGCCAGTAGTATTACAGGGGATGATGGCTACACCTTC. Encoded protein: CASSITGDDGYTF.

This clone has only a few counts. The V call is TRBV5-1, the J call TRBJ2-7, with TRBD2 identical over 12 bases. Germline CDR1 reads SGHRS; CDR2 reads YFSETQ. Trimming took 3 bases from V and 0 from J; bases not matched to a gene: 4. This CDR3 is 16 amino acids long. CDR3 sequence (DNA): TGCGCCAGCAGCTGGCAGACTAGCGGGAGCTCCTACGAGCAGTACTTC. This translates into CASSWQTSGSSYEQYF.

The V gene is TRBV6-2 or TRBV6-3, the J gene TRBJ2-1; D may be TRBD2 (6 bases). Germline V gene sequence: CDR1 MNHEY, CDR2 SVGEGT. The length of the CDR3 is 17 residues. V lost 3 bases, J lost 6 bases, and 21 bases lay in between. CDR3: CASSYPLVAGNSNEQFF. The DNA for the CDR3 is TGTGCCAGCAGTTATCCGCTGGTCGCGGGGAACTCCAATGAGCAGTTCTTC.

The chain links TRBV30 to TRBJ1-6; D is possibly TRBD1 (5 bases). Trimming took off 0 bases at V and 8 bases at J, with 11 bases between the two ends. CDR1 GTSNPN and CDR2 SVGIG come from the germline V gene (reference sequence). This CDR3 has 14 amino acids. The CDR3 region is CAWSVHLGDSPLHF. CDR3 nucleotides: TGTGCCTGGAGTGTACATTTAGGGGATTCACCCCTCCACTTT.

In this sample, this clone turned up once. This rearrangement joins TRBV19 to TRBJ2-3; possibly TRBD2 for D (5 bases). The CDR3 is 15 amino acids. CDR1 and CDR2 (germline): LNHDA, SQIVND (reference sequence). V lost 5 bases to trimming and J lost 0 bases, with 12 bases between them. CDR3 region: CASSRSSFSTDTQYF. The CDR3 DNA is TGTGCCAGTAGTCGGTCTAGCTTTAGCACAGATACGCAGTATTTT. The entire variable domain, with the rest obtained from reference TRBV19 and TRBJ2-3, is as follows: DGGITQSPKYLFRKEGQNVTLSCEQNLNHDAMYWYRQDPGQGLRLIYYSQIVNDFQKGDIAEGYSVSREKKESFPLTVTSAQKNPTAFYLCASSRSSFSTDTQYFGPGTRLTVL.

CDR3 sequence (DNA): TGTGCCAGCAGTCTAAGACCTGGACAGGCTACTGAAGCTTTCTTT. It yields the protein CASSLRPGQATEAFF. The chain couples TRBV6-6 to TRBJ1-1, with 7 nucleotides matching TRBD1. From germline, CDR1 is MNHNY and CDR2 SVGAGI (reference sequence). CDR3 length equals 15 residues. V gave up 5 bases and J gave up 5 bases; unmatched junction bases: 11.

The gene calls are TRBV7-2 and TRBJ1-2; D is uncertain. Germline-derived CDR1 and CDR2 are SGHTA and FQGNSA. This CDR3 is 19 amino acids long. Trimming removed 4 bases at V and 6 bases at J, with 30 bases between. The CDR3 reads CASSSLRGLSTGVLDGYTF. The CDR3 bases are TGTGCCAGCAGCTCCCTGAGAGGACTCTCGACGGGAGTTTTGGATGGCTACACCTTC.

The rearrangement joins TRBV30 to TRBJ2-3, with TRBD2 identical over 10 bases. The trim removed 4 bases at V and 8 bases at J, leaving 12 bases unmatched. Germline V CDR1 and CDR2: GTSNPN, SVGIG (reference sequence). The CDR3 is 15 residues long. The CDR3 loop is CAWKASGSGVGTQYF. The CDR3 coding sequence is TGTGCCTGGAAGGCTAGCGGGAGTGGTGTAGGTACGCAGTATTTT.

This clone was counted a single time. The chain uses TRBV7-2 and TRBJ2-3, with 9 positions matching TRBD2. In germline, CDR1 is SGHTA, CDR2 FQGNSA. The CDR3 extends over 17 amino acids. J lost 1 base, V lost 5 bases, and 10 bases had no gene match. The CDR3 loop reads CASSPTLLAGRTDTQYF. The DNA of the CDR3 is TGTGCCAGCAGCCCGACCCTGCTAGCGGGGCGCACAGATACGCAGTATTTT.

V is TRBV7-8 and J is TRBJ2-5; 8 nucleotides match TRBD1. After removal of 5 bases from V and 5 bases from J, the junction contained 4 bases not matched to a gene. Germline CDR1 SGHVS, CDR2 FQNEAQ. The CDR3 loop spans 13 amino acids. The CDR3, as DNA: TGTGCCAGCAGCCCGGACAGGGTGGAGACCCAGTACTTC. Its protein product is CASSPDRVETQYF.

The chain is built from TRBV5-8 and TRBJ1-4; no clear D. The germline gives CDR1 SGHTS, CDR2 YDEGEE. CDR3 length equals 15 residues. The V end was cut by 1 base, the J end by 0 bases, with 7 bases between. CDR3 DNA: TGTGCCAGCAGCTTGACTCTTGCAACTAATGAAAAACTGTTTTTT. Translation: CASSLTLATNEKLFF. The variable domain in full, with the rest retrieved from reference TRBV5-8 and TRBJ1-4, is EAGVTQSPTHLIKTRGQQATLRCSPISGHTSVYWYQQALGLGLQFLLWYDEGEERNRGNFPPRFSGRQFPNYSSELNVNALELEDSALYLCASSLTLATNEKLFFGSGTQLSVL.

This sequence joins TRBV7-9 and TRBJ2-7; TRBD1 matches at 8 bases. CDR1 is SEHNR, CDR2 FQNEAQ, per germline (reference sequence). Trimming removed 4 bases from V and 5 bases from J; junction bases left unmatched: 7. The CDR3 extends over 14 amino acids. The CDR3 nucleotides read TGTGCCAGCAGCTCTGGACAGGGAGTCAACGAGCAGTACTTC. Translation: CASSSGQGVNEQYF.

The CDR3 coding sequence is TGTGCCAGCAATAGGGCACTTGACAGGCCCTACGAGCAGTACTTC. Its translation is CASNRALDRPYEQYF. The chain has TRBV3-1 (or the pseudogene TRBV3-2) and TRBJ2-7; D may be TRBD1 (6 bases). Germline V gene sequence: CDR1 LGHDT, CDR2 YNNKEL (reference sequence). The V end lost 7 bases, the J end lost 2 bases, and 18 bases lay between the germline ends. The CDR3 spans 15 residues.

The CDR3 coding sequence is TGCGCCAGCAGCCAAGAAGAGGCAGCCTTCTATGGCTACACCTTC. Protein: CASSQEEAAFYGYTF. The rearrangement joins TRBV4-3 to TRBJ1-2; D remains unclear. The CDR3 length is 15 residues. Trimming took 0 bases from V and 4 from J, leaving 12 bases between them. Germline CDR1 and CDR2: LGHNA and YSLEER.

The gene calls are TRBV19 and TRBJ2-2; D may be TRBD2 (6 bases). The CDR3 runs to 16 residues. V lost 2 bases and J lost 7, with 17 bases in between. Germline CDR1 reads LNHDA; CDR2 reads SQIVND (reference sequence). This chain's CDR3 is CASSITGTFWGGELFF. CDR3 coding DNA: TGTGCCAGTAGTATAACGGGGACTTTCTGGGGCGGGGAGCTGTTTTTT.

This clone was found a few times. This sequence joins TRBV3-1 (or the pseudogene TRBV3-2) and TRBJ1-1; 8 bases match TRBD1. Germline CDR1 and CDR2: LGHDT and YNNKEL (reference sequence). This CDR3 has 15 amino acids. The trim removed 4 bases at V and 5 bases at J, leaving 9 bases unmatched. The CDR3 coding sequence is TGTGCCAGCAGCCCTTCGGACAGGGAGAGGACTGAAGCTTTCTTT. Translated: CASSPSDRERTEAFF.

In its sample, this clone was seen a few times. The rearrangement uses TRBV6-5 and TRBJ2-7; 9 nucleotides line up with TRBD2. The CDR3 covers 14 residues. Germline lookup yields CDR1 MNHEY and CDR2 SVGAGI. Losses at the gene ends were 8 bases for V and 4 bases for J; bases not matched to a gene: 9. CDR3 DNA sequence: TGTGCCAGCCTTACACTAGCGGGTAAATACGAGCAGTACTTC. It is translated as CASLTLAGKYEQYF.

The CDR3 here is CATRDSQNEQFF. DNA of the CDR3: TGTGCCACCAGAGACAGCCAGAATGAGCAGTTCTTC. The chain joins TRBV24-1 to TRBJ2-1; TRBD1 might be the D (5 bases). Germline V CDR1 and CDR2: KGHDR, SFDVKD. V gave up 7 bases and J gave up 7 bases, with 10 bases separating them. The CDR3 length is 12 residues.

This chain joins TRBV9 and TRBJ2-1, with 7 bases fitting TRBD2. The CDR3 is made up of 17 amino acids. V shed 4 bases and J 0 bases; nucleotides not matched to a gene: 10. Germline V gene data show CDR1 as SGDLS and CDR2 as YYNGEE. CDR3 nucleotides: TGTGCCAGCAGCCCCCGACTAGCTAGGAGCTCCTACAATGAGCAGTTCTTC. It is translated as CASSPRLARSSYNEQFF.

This sequence joins TRBV19 and TRBJ2-5; 9 bases match TRBD2. The CDR3 is 15 amino acids. Germline V CDR1 and CDR2: LNHDA, SQIVND (reference sequence). The V segment lost 10 bases and the J segment 4 bases; nucleotides outside the gene matches: 13. The CDR3 sequence is CATQREGTSTETQYF. The CDR3 DNA sequence: TGTGCCACTCAAAGAGAGGGGACTAGCACAGAGACCCAGTACTTC.

The chain is built from TRBV9 and TRBJ2-2; D perhaps matches TRBD1 (6 bases). Trimming took off 1 base at V and 6 bases at J, with 13 bases between the two ends. The length of the CDR3 is 15 residues. The germline gives CDR1 SGDLS, CDR2 YYNGEE. The CDR3 loop is CASSVLLQGPGELFF. DNA for the CDR3: TGTGCCAGCAGCGTACTCTTACAGGGCCCCGGGGAGCTGTTTTTT.

The chain employs TRBV3-1 (or the pseudogene TRBV3-2) and TRBJ2-7; maybe TRBD2 (5 bases). Germline V gene sequence: CDR1 LGHDT, CDR2 YNNKEL (reference sequence). The CDR3 is made up of 14 amino acids. Trimming removed 4 bases from V and 0 bases from J, with 10 bases in between. CDR3 nucleotide sequence: TGTGCCAGCAGCCTTCGGGGAACCTCCTACGAGCAGTACTTC. It yields the protein CASSLRGTSYEQYF.

The genes are TRBV6-5 and TRBJ1-1; D unresolved. CDR1 is MNHEY and CDR2 is SVGAGI in the germline V gene. The length of the CDR3 is 15 residues. V lost 6 bases and J 1 base, leaving 15 bases between the germline ends. CDR3 nucleotide sequence: TGTGCCAGCAGATTCGGTGGAGCTTCGAACACTGAAGCTTTCTTT. This codes for CASRFGGASNTEAFF.

V and J are TRBV7-2 and TRBJ2-1; 7 bases are a match to TRBD1. The V segment lost 4 bases and the J segment 4 bases; nucleotides outside the gene matches: 13. The CDR3 runs 17 residues. CDR1 is SGHTA, CDR2 FQGNSA, per germline. Here the CDR3 DNA reads TGTGCCAGCAGCTCCCGTACAAGTGGGACAGCGTACAATGAGCAGTTCTTC. Translated: CASSSRTSGTAYNEQFF.

V is TRBV7-9 and J is TRBJ1-2, with TRBD1 matching 8 bases. Germline CDR1 and CDR2: SEHNR and FQNEAQ (reference sequence). V lost 0 bases to trimming and J lost 4 bases; unmatched junction nucleotides: 4. The CDR3 runs 15 residues. For the CDR3, the DNA is TGTGCCAGCAGCTTAGCGGCAGGGGGCGCCTATGGCTACACCTTC. This translates into CASSLAAGGAYGYTF.

The rearrangement links TRBV3-1 (or the pseudogene TRBV3-2) to TRBJ2-3, with D maybe TRBD2 (6 bases). Per the germline V gene, CDR1 is LGHDT and CDR2 is YNNKEL (reference sequence). There are 15 residues in the CDR3. V lost 4 bases and J 2 bases, leaving 13 bases between the germline ends. CDR3 protein: CASSLPGLLTDTQYF. CDR3 nucleotides: TGTGCCAGCAGCCTACCGGGACTCCTCACAGATACGCAGTATTTT.

The V and J genes are TRBV27 and TRBJ2-7; D is unclear. V lost 5 bases to trimming and J lost 3 bases, with 14 bases between them. The CDR3 extends over 14 amino acids. Germline V gives CDR1 MNHEY, CDR2 SMNVEV (reference sequence). The CDR3 nucleotides are TGTGCCAGCAGTGGCCCTGGCACAGTCTACGAGCAGTACTTC. Protein sequence: CASSGPGTVYEQYF.

This chain links TRBV4-3 with TRBJ2-1, with TRBD2 matching 13 bases. The CDR3 contains 15 residues. Germline CDR1 reads LGHNA; CDR2 reads YSLEER. V shed 1 base, J shed 9 bases, and the junction held 3 bases outside the gene matches. CDR3: CASSQGTSGSGEQFF. Written as DNA, the CDR3 is TGCGCCAGCAGCCAAGGGACTAGCGGGAGTGGTGAGCAGTTCTTC.

The CDR3 reads CASTRTSGRNEQFF. CDR3 sequence (DNA): TGTGCCAGCACCCGGACTAGCGGGAGAAATGAGCAGTTCTTC. The gene calls are TRBV2 and TRBJ2-1, with 13 bases lining up with TRBD2. CDR1 and CDR2 from the germline V gene are SNHLY and FYNNEI. The CDR3 is 14 amino acids. The ends lost 7 bases at V and 7 bases at J; junction bases unmatched: 4.

This rearrangement joins TRBV28 to TRBJ2-7; TRBD2 agrees at 8 bases. CDR3 size: 17 residues. Germline-derived CDR1 and CDR2 are MDHEN and SYDVKM. V lost 6 bases and J lost 7; bases outside the gene matches: 20. CDR3 sequence: CASRKFGAGSRGGEQYF. The CDR3 DNA reads TGTGCCAGCAGAAAATTCGGTGCGGGCTCCCGGGGGGGGGAGCAGTACTTC.

The V call is TRBV5-1, the J call TRBJ2-3; 11 nucleotides line up with TRBD2. Germline V gives CDR1 SGHRS, CDR2 YFSETQ. The CDR3 contains 14 residues. V trimming: 7 bases; J trimming: 4 bases; junction bases outside the gene matches: 5. In nucleotides, the CDR3 is TGCGCCAGCGGTCGGGGACTAGCGGCAGATACGCAGTATTTT. It is translated as CASGRGLAADTQYF.